The clone carrying this T cell receptor beta chain has at least ten counts. Its specificity is not known. At one boundary the junction diverges from the germline segment, which might be a read error. The data were obtained in a study of T cells in Graves' hyperthyroidism and ophthalmopathy. Study-wide results and limits: Most thyroid-expanded clonotypes above 0.001 were also found in blood.

Graves' hyperthyroidism is called stable when ophthalmopathy does not progress within 18 months. Thyroid ultrasound, orbital computed tomography, clinical symptoms, and serum thyroxine and TRAb underpinned diagnoses. The germline gives CDR1 SGHDT, CDR2 YYEEEE. This CDR3 spans 13 amino acids. There were TCR beta CDR3 regions amplified from RNA transcripts. During a first-round RT-PCR of the TCR CDR3, the HTBI primer set was used. TCRdb re-called the multiplex PCR reads through MiXCR, storing one row per CDR3 protein. The sample records more than 500,000 distinct CDR3 sequences, roughly 15% being singletons.

The sample consisted of blood. The genes are TRBV5-6 and TRBJ2-2, with D uncertain. This TCR was sampled from a woman aged 40 to 49 with Graves' hyperthyroidism. The CDR3: CASSLPKTGELFF. CDR3 DNA: TGTGCCAGCAGCCTACCGAAGACCGGGGAGCTGTTTTTT.